A single sample gave rise to the 9 T cell receptor beta chains below, sequenced in a study of blood T cell repertoires in COVID-19. This table comes from immunoSEQ multiplex PCR, and its TCRdb copy is limited to in-frame clones, with some not included. Among about 110,000 clones listed, around 64% were seen once. The specimen was peripheral blood. These receptor sequences come from a woman aged 40 to 50 with acute or convalescent COVID-19.

The rearrangement joins TRBV7-2 to TRBJ2-1; TRBD2 matches 14 bases. The CDR3 totals 16 residues. After removal of 4 bases from V and 15 bases from J, the junction contained 14 bases not matched to a gene. Germline V gene sequence: CDR1 SGHTA, CDR2 FQGNSA. This CDR3 is CASSSQQGTSGGGRFF. In DNA form, the CDR3 reads TGTGCCAGCAGCTCCCAGCAAGGGACTAGCGGGGGAGGGCGGTTCTTC.

The chain has TRBV4-3 and TRBJ1-2; 12 positions match TRBD1. The junction had 5 bases not matched to a gene; V was cut back by 0 bases and J by 6 bases. Germline V gives CDR1 LGHNA, CDR2 YSLEER. The CDR3 totals 16 residues. CDR3 coding DNA: TGCGCCAGCAGCCAAGATCTGGGACAGGGGGCCCATGGCTACACCTTC. Amino acids: CASSQDLGQGAHGYTF.

This rearrangement joins TRBV4-1 to TRBJ2-5; 11 bases agree with TRBD2. Germline V gives CDR1 MGHRA, CDR2 YSYEKL. The V gene end was trimmed by 0 bases and the J gene end by 5 bases; junction bases not matched to a gene: 8. This CDR3 has 17 residues. CDR3 in DNA: TGCGCCAGCAGCCAAGATAGCGGGGGGGCCTTCATCGAGACCCAGTACTTC. Translation gives CASSQDSGGAFIETQYF.

On this clone itself: The same CDR3 arises from other DNA sequences in this sample as well. The CDR3 sequence is CASSPLGQGPPQGRETQYF. CDR3 bases: TGTGCCAGCAGTCCTCTAGGACAGGGCCCCCCGCAAGGTCGAGAGACCCAGTACTTC. The chain employs TRBV28 and TRBJ2-5; 8 nucleotides match TRBD1. This CDR3 region has 19 residues. The ends lost 5 bases at V and 4 bases at J; junction bases unmatched: 21. In germline, CDR1 is MDHEN, CDR2 SYDVKM.

This chain uses TRBV7-9 with TRBJ2-1, with D possibly being TRBD2 (7 bases). This CDR3 comprises 17 residues. The V gene's germline CDR1 is SEHNR and CDR2 FQNEAQ (reference sequence). V shed 5 bases and J shed 1 base, with 18 bases lying between them. CDR3 region: CASSQGAGASSYNEQFF. The CDR3 DNA reads TGTGCCAGCAGCCAAGGGGCGGGGGCCTCGTCCTACAATGAGCAGTTCTTC.

Remarks on this clone: At one of its ends the junction is not consistent with the germline gene, which may arise from a read error. V and J are TRBV7-9 and TRBJ2-1, with 12 bases matching TRBD2. This CDR3 is 19 amino acids long. CDR1 SEHNR and CDR2 FQNEAQ come from the germline V gene (reference sequence). The CDR3 protein is CASSPQLAGGPGTANGQFF. DNA for the CDR3: TGTGCCAGCAGCCCTCAGCTAGCGGGGGGGCCGGGGACCGCCAATGGGCAGTTCTTC.

This clone has only one observation. The chain recombines TRBV15 with TRBJ2-1; 12 bases fit TRBD2. The length of the CDR3 is 17 residues. V lost 4 bases to trimming and J lost 8 bases; unmatched junction nucleotides: 12. CDR1 is LNHNV, CDR2 YYDKDF, per germline (reference sequence). The CDR3 DNA reads TGTGCCACCAGCACCGCCACTCCTAGCGGGGGGGTTGATGAGCAGTTCTTC. As protein: CATSTATPSGGVDEQFF. Full variable domain (outside the CDR3, taken from reference TRBV15 and TRBJ2-1): DAMVIQNPRYQVTQFGKPVTLSCSQTLNHNVMYWYQQKSSQAPKLLFHYYDKDFNNEADTPDNFQSRRPNTSFCFLDIRSPGLGDTAMYLCATSTATPSGGVDEQFFGPGTRLTVL.

This clone was detected a few times. The chain combines TRBV9 with TRBJ2-7, with 12 bases fitting TRBD1. The CDR3 is 15 residues long. J was trimmed by 7 bases and V by 2 bases; bases with no gene match: 7. Looked up from germline, CDR1 is SGDLS and CDR2 is YYNGEE. DNA of the CDR3: TGTGCCAGCAGCGTCGGGACAGGGGGCCCTTGGGAGCAGTACTTC. It encodes CASSVGTGGPWEQYF.

The chain links TRBV9 to TRBJ1-6; D possibly corresponds to TRBD1 (5 bases). The CDR3 loop spans 15 amino acids. From germline, CDR1 is SGDLS and CDR2 YYNGEE. V lost 8 bases and J 3 bases, leaving 15 bases between the germline ends. The CDR3 protein is CASTTSGNYNSPLHF. The CDR3 DNA follows: TGTGCCAGTACAACCTCAGGGAACTATAATTCACCCCTCCACTTT.